A single sample gave rise to the 20 T cell receptor beta chains below, sequenced in a study of CD8+CD57+ T cells in acquired aplastic anemia. Sequencing was done on patients that had shown CD8+CD57+ cell expansion by flow cytometry. Genomic DNA was employed as the template in profiling TCR beta VDJ and CDR3. TCRdb ran MiXCR on the reads and lists one entry per CDR3 protein. Of 260,000 or so distinct CDR3 sequences in the sample, 82% were seen once. Source material: sorted CD4+, CD8+, or CD8+CD57+ T cells (not recorded which) from PBMCs. The origin of the receptors is a human donor with aplastic anemia.

CDR3 sequence reads: CASSTAGHQQYV. DNA for the CDR3: TGTGCCAGCAGCACAGCGGGGCACCAGCAGTACGTC. This chain joins TRBV9 and TRBJ2-7, with 7 positions matching TRBD2. Losses at the gene ends were 4 bases for V and 8 bases for J; bases not matched to a gene: 6. There are 12 residues in the CDR3. CDR1 and CDR2 from the germline V gene are SGDLS and YYNGEE.

This clonotype was observed a handful of times. The chain has TRBV2 and TRBJ1-6, with 7 bases aligning to TRBD1. The CDR3 extends over 14 amino acids. The junction had 8 bases not matched to a gene; V was cut back by 6 bases and J by 9 bases. Germline V CDR1 and CDR2: SNHLY, FYNNEI. The CDR3: CASRRQGGTSPLHF. DNA of the CDR3: TGTGCCAGCAGGAGACAGGGTGGCACTTCACCCCTCCACTTT.

This rearrangement joins TRBV5-8 to TRBJ2-6, with a weak D call TRBD1 (6 bases). V lost 4 bases and J 2 bases, leaving 10 bases between the germline ends. CDR3 length equals 15 residues. In germline, CDR1 is SGHTS, CDR2 YDEGEE. CDR3 sequence: CASSPRDTGANVLTF. The CDR3 DNA sequence: TGTGCCAGCAGCCCACGGGACACTGGGGCCAACGTCCTGACTTTC.

This clonotype was recorded a few times. V and J are TRBV11-1 and TRBJ2-5; D remains unclear. V was cut by 1 base and J by 3 bases, with 9 bases left in between. The CDR3 is 14 amino acids. The V gene's germline CDR1 is SGHAT and CDR2 FQDESV (reference sequence). The CDR3 region has the DNA TGTGCCAGCAGCTTAGGCAGGAAGGAAGAGACCCAGTACTTC. As protein: CASSLGRKEETQYF. Together with reference TRBV11-1 and TRBJ2-5, the CDR3 gives the full variable domain: EAEVAQSPRYKITEKSQAVAFWCDPISGHATLYWYRQILGQGPELLVQFQDESVVDDSQLPKDRFSAERLKGVDSTLKIQPAELGDSAMYLCASSLGRKEETQYFGPGTRLLVL.

In this sample, this clonotype turned up many times. The chain uses TRBV28 and TRBJ1-1; D possibly corresponds to TRBD1 (6 bases). Germline V lookup: CDR1 MDHEN, CDR2 SYDVKM. This CDR3 has 13 amino acids. The ends were cut back, 7 bases at V and 3 bases at J, with 12 bases in the middle. The CDR3 nucleotides are TGTGCCAGCAAGAAACAGGGATACACTGAAGCTTTCTTT. Amino acids: CASKKQGYTEAFF.

This clonotype has just one count. The missing conserved phenylalanine or tryptophan at the end of this CDR3 makes a read error likely. The DNA is left out, because the CDR3 cannot be placed on it with certainty; the CDR3 is given as TCRdb lists it. This chain links TRBV9 with TRBJ2-3; TRBD2, the D gene given by the table, was not confirmed from the DNA. From germline, CDR1 is SGDLS and CDR2 YYNGEE. The CDR3 length equals 13 residues, ends included. CDR3 amino acids: CASGLGLTRRAEI.

Comments on this clonotype: Its ends do not fully match the called genes, so a read error is possible. The chain is built from TRBV5-1 and TRBJ2-5; no clear D gene. Germline CDR1 is SGHRS and CDR2 is YFSETQ. The CDR3 contains 15 residues. CDR3 sequence: CASSLASSSSETQYF. The DNA of the CDR3 is TGTGCCAGCAGCTTGGCGAGCTCGAGCTCAGAGACCCAGTACTTC. The whole variable domain, filled in from reference TRBV5-1 and TRBJ2-5, reads KAGVTQTPRYLIKTRGQQVTLSCSPISGHRSVSWYQQTPGQGLQFLFEYFSETQRNKGNFPGRFSGRQFSNSRSEMNVSTLELGDSALYLCASSLASSSSETQYFGPGTRLLVL.

V gene TRBV11-3 combines with J gene TRBJ2-3; D not certain. V lost 2 bases and J 0 bases, leaving 9 bases between the germline ends. CDR3 length: 15 residues. Germline values: CDR1 SGHNT, CDR2 YENEEA. Here the CDR3 DNA reads TGTGCCAGCAGCTTACGTCTGCGGAGCACAGATACGCAGTATTTT. The encoded protein is CASSLRLRSTDTQYF. The full variable domain, with the rest looked up from reference TRBV11-3 and TRBJ2-3, is EAGVVQSPRYKIIEKKQPVAFWCNPISGHNTLYWYLQNLGQGPELLIRYENEEAVDDSQLPKDRFSAERLKGVDSTLKIQPAELGDSAVYLCASSLRLRSTDTQYFGPGTRLTVL.

The chain uses TRBV5-6 and TRBJ2-3; D unclear. Trimming shortened V by 2 bases and J by 6 bases, and 7 bases separated the two germline ends. The CDR3 is 12 amino acids. CDR1 is SGHDT, CDR2 YYEEEE, per germline. CDR3 nucleotides: TGTGCCAGCAGCTTTTACGAGGATACGCAGTATTTT. The encoded protein is CASSFYEDTQYF.

Details on this clonotype: One end of the junction varies from germline; a read error may be responsible. The chain joins TRBV7-9 to TRBJ2-2; 10 bases agree with TRBD2. The CDR3 sequence is 14 residues long. Germline-derived CDR1 and CDR2 are SEHNR and FQNEAQ (reference sequence). The CDR3 loop is CASSLGGSGGEEDF. The DNA of the CDR3 is TGTGCCAGCAGCTTAGGAGGAAGCGGGGGGGAGGAGGATTTT.

The chain joins TRBV11-1 to TRBJ2-2; 8 positions agree with TRBD2. With V trimmed by 3 bases and J by 0 bases, 12 bases remained unmatched. The CDR3 runs to 19 residues. The germline V gene encodes CDR1 SGHAT and CDR2 FQDESV (reference sequence). CDR3 nucleotide sequence: TGTGCCAGCAGCTTTCAAAGAAGCGGGAGTCCCCCGAACACCGGGGAGCTGTTTTTT. It encodes CASSFQRSGSPPNTGELFF.

This chain connects TRBV7-3 to TRBJ2-3, with D possibly being TRBD2 (5 bases). Looked up from germline, CDR1 is SGHTA and CDR2 is FQGTGA. Trimming removed 2 bases from V and 15 bases from J, with 21 bases in between. This CDR3 region has 14 residues. The CDR3: CASSLAGGGHTEYF. As DNA, the CDR3 is TGTGCCAGCAGCTTAGCGGGCGGTGGGCATACTGAATATTTT.

This chain uses TRBV25-1 with TRBJ2-3; 11 bases agree with TRBD2. V lost 4 bases, J lost 7 bases, and 10 bases stayed unmatched. The CDR3 has 16 residues. Germline loops: CDR1 MGHDK, CDR2 SYGVNS. CDR3 sequence (DNA): TGTGCCAGCAGTGGACAAGATAGCGGGAGGGGGTATACGCAGTATTTT. This encodes CASSGQDSGRGYTQYF.

The J gene is TRBJ2-5, the V gene TRBV7-9; D is possibly TRBD2 (5 bases). The CDR3 runs 14 residues. Trimming removed 8 bases at V and 7 bases at J, with 20 bases between. Germline CDR1 is SEHNR and CDR2 is FQNEAQ (reference sequence). CDR3: CASEVATNEGTQYF. The DNA for the CDR3 is TGTGCCAGCGAGGTAGCGACGAACGAGGGGACCCAGTACTTC.

The rearrangement joins TRBV7-9 to TRBJ2-6, with 9 positions matching TRBD2. Germline trimming cut 3 bases from V and 16 bases from J; bases unmatched to any gene: 16. Germline V gene sequence: CDR1 SEHNR, CDR2 FQNEAQ (reference sequence). The CDR3 has 16 residues. In nucleotides, the CDR3 is TGTGCCAGCAGCTTTGAAGGAAGCGGGGGGATCCTACAACTGACTTTC. It specifies CASSFEGSGGILQLTF.

The V call is TRBV5-4, the J call TRBJ2-3; D is unresolved. V was pared by 7 bases and J by 2 bases, with 11 bases between. The CDR3 covers 13 residues. Germline V gene data show CDR1 as SGHNT and CDR2 as YYREEE (reference sequence). The CDR3 here is CASGQTLTDTQYF. The CDR3 bases are TGTGCCAGCGGTCAGACGCTCACAGATACGCAGTATTTT.

The V and J genes are TRBV7-6 and TRBJ2-5; D is unresolved. With 11 bases removed from V and 5 bases from J, the gap between germline ends came to 15 bases. The CDR3 runs to 12 residues. Per the germline V gene, CDR1 is SGHVS and CDR2 is FNYEAQ. The CDR3: CAGPRARETQYF. CDR3 DNA sequence: TGTGCCGGCCCCCGGGCTAGGGAGACCCAGTACTTC.

This clonotype was found once. The junction shows a germline mismatch at one end, possibly a read error. The chain uses TRBV9 and TRBJ2-3; 8 bases align to TRBD2. Germline loops: CDR1 SGDLS, CDR2 YYNGEE. The CDR3 covers 14 residues. The CDR3 loop reads CASTLVAGPNNEHF. Written as DNA, the CDR3 is TGTGCCAGCACCCTAGTAGCGGGGCCCAACAATGAGCATTTT.

This clonotype occurred once. The rearrangement uses TRBV5-1 and TRBJ2-1, with 9 bases matching TRBD2. The length of the CDR3 is 16 residues. Losses at the gene ends were 1 base for V and 4 bases for J; bases not matched to a gene: 6. Germline V gene data show CDR1 as SGHRS and CDR2 as YFSETQ. The chain's CDR3 is CASSLWASGEYNEQFF. CDR3 nucleotides: TGCGCCAGCAGCTTGTGGGCTAGCGGGGAATACAATGAGCAGTTCTTC.

This clonotype came up once. An end of the junction does not agree with germline; a read error may underlie this. The chain uses TRBV2 and TRBJ2-7, with D perhaps TRBD1 or TRBD2 (5 bases each). The CDR3 runs to 14 residues. Germline lookup yields CDR1 SNHLY and CDR2 FYNNEI. The CDR3 DNA reads TGTGCCAGCGGGGATCGGGGCATAGCTACGCAGTATTTTTTC. Translation: CASGDRGIATQYFF.